This TCR beta chain was retrieved from a study of T-cell reconstitution after alpha-beta-depleted transplantation in children (dated by TCRdb to the mid-2010s). In the study overall: Using TCR repertoire profiling, the study quantitatively followed how T-cell immune reconstitution unfolded in children after TCRalphabeta/CD19-depleted allogeneic hematopoietic cell transplantation.

The paper as a whole reports these results and caveats: Apparently early alphabetaT-cell count recovery about two months after transplant reportedly relied on only several hundred rapidly expanded clones derived from non-depleted graft cells. Hyperexpanded clone frequencies declined over subsequent months; after one year, T-cell counts and TCRbeta diversity were mostly attributed to newly produced T cells. The high TCRbeta diversity at day 60 in some patients was ascribed to recipient T cells and intrathymic progenitors that had survived conditioning.

Remarks on this clonotype: Its antigen specificity is not known. Base qualities are not recorded, but no much larger clone differs from it by a single base.

The intended sense of this specimen's treatment or condition label: allogeneic hematopoietic cell transplantation with graft depleted of TCRalphabeta T cells and CD19 B cells. Transplant recipients were children who received TCRalphabeta/CD19-depleted allogeneic hematopoietic cell grafts. For CDR1 and CDR2, the germline V gene lists SGHTA and FQGNSA. Relative to germline, V is 3 bases shorter and J is 5 bases shorter, with 10 bases between their ends. Including the terminal cysteine and phenylalanine, the CDR3 comprises 13 residues. Only the CDR3 DNA stays, 39 bases, in frame from base 1. Preparation of the library involved PCR. The sequencer was an Illumina HiSeq 2500. Molecular barcoding was employed in the preparation of TCR libraries, with unique molecular identifiers being used to normalize TCRbeta repertoire quantification. The public sequencing data were trimmed at Q25 with fastp and processed into clonotypes with MiXCR by TCRdb, which kept only in-frame beta chains. One record per CDR3 amino acid sequence lists the most common genes and DNA. The sample contains more than 400,000 distinct CDR3 sequences, about 10% of them found a single time. 12% to 15% of the sample is taken by the ten largest.

This receptor was taken from a female patient aged 2-9 years who had a stem cell transplant for aplastic anemia, so the T cells may come from the graft donor. The source material was PBMCs, mostly from graft donor cells, sampled 180 days after TCRalphabeta/CD19-depleted stem cell transplant. The sequence joins TRBV7-2 to TRBJ1-2, with TRBD1 as a weak D call on 5 bases. The CDR3 reads as follows: CASSFMWGYGYTF. The base sequence is TGTGCCAGCAGCTTCATGTGGGGGTATGGCTACACCTTC.